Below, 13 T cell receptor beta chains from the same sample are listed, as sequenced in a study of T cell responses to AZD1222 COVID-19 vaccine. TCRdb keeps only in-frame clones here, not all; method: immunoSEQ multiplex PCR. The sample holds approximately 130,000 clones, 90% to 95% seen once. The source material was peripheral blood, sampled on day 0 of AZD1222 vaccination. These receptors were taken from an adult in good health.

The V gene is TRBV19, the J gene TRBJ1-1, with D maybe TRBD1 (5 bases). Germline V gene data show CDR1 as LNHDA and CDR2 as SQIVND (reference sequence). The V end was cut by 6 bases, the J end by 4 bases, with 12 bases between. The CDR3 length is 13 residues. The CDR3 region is CASSPGPVTEAFF. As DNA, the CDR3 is TGTGCCAGTAGCCCGGGACCGGTCACTGAAGCTTTCTTT.

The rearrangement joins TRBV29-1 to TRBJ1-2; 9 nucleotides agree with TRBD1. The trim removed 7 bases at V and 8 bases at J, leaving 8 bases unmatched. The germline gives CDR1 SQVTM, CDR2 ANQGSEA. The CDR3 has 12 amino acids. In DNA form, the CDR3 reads TGCAGCGCCCGCGGGACAGGGTACGGCTACACCTTC. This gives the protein CSARGTGYGYTF.

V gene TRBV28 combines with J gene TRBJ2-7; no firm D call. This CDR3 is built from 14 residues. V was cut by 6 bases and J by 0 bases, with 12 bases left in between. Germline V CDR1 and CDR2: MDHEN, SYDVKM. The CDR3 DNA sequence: TGTGCCAGCAGGACTCCGAGGAGCTCCTACGAGCAGTACTTC. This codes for CASRTPRSSYEQYF.

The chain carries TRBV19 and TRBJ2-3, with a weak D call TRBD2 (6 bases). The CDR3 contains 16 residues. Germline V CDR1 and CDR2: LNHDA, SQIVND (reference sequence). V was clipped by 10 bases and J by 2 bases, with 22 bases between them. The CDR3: CATTPVGGHFTDTQYF. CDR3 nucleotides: TGTGCCACCACCCCCGTGGGAGGTCACTTCACAGATACGCAGTATTTT.

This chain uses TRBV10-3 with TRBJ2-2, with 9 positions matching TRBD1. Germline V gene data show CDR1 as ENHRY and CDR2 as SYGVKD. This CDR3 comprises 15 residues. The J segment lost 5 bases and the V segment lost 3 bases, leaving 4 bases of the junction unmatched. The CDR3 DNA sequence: TGTGCCATCAGTGATAACAGGGGGCGGACCGGGGAGCTGTTTTTT. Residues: CAISDNRGRTGELFF.

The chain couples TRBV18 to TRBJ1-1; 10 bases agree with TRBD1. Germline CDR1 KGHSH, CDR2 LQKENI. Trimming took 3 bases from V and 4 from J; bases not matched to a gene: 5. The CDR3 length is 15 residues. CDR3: CASSPRDRGLTEAFF. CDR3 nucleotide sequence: TGTGCCAGCTCACCTCGCGACAGGGGGCTCACTGAAGCTTTCTTT.

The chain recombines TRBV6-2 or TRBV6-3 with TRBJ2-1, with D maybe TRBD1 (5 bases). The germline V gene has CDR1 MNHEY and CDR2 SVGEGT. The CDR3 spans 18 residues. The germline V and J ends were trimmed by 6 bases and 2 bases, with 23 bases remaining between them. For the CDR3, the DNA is TGTGCCAGCAGCCCCCCCCCAAGGATAGCAGGGACCTACAATGAGCAGTTCTTC. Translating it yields CASSPPPRIAGTYNEQFF.

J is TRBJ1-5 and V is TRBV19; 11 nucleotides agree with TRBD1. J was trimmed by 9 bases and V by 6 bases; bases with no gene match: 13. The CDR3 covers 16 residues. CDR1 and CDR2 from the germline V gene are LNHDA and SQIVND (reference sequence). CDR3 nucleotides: TGTGCCAGTAGGCACGGGGACAGGGGGTTATCGGGGCCCCAGCATTTT. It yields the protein CASRHGDRGLSGPQHF. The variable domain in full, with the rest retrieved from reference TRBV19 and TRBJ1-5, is DGGITQSPKYLFRKEGQNVTLSCEQNLNHDAMYWYRQDPGQGLRLIYYSQIVNDFQKGDIAEGYSVSREKKESFPLTVTSAQKNPTAFYLCASRHGDRGLSGPQHFGDGTRLSIL.

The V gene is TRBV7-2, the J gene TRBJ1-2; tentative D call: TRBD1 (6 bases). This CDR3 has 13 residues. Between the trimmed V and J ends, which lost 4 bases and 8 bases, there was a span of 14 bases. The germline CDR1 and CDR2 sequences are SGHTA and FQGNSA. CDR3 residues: CASSSQEGVGYTF. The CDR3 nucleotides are TGTGCCAGCAGCTCCCAGGAGGGGGTAGGCTACACCTTC.

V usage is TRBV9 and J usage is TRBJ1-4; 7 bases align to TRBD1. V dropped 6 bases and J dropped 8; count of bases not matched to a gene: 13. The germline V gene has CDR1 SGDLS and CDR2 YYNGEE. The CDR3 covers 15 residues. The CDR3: CASTPGDRVKEKLFF. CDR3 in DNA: TGTGCCAGCACCCCAGGTGACAGGGTTAAAGAAAAACTGTTTTTT.

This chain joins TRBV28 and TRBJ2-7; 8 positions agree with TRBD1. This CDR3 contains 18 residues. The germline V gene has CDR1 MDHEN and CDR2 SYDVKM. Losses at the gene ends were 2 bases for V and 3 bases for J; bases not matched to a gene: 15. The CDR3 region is CASSLKEIKGQGNYEQYF. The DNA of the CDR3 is TGTGCCAGCAGTTTAAAAGAGATTAAAGGACAGGGAAACTACGAGCAGTACTTC.

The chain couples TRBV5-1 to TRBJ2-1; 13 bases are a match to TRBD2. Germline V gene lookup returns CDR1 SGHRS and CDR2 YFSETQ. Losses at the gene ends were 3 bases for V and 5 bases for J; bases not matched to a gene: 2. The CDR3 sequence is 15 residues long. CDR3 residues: CASSSGLAGHNEQFF. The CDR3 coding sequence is TGCGCCAGCAGCTCGGGACTAGCGGGACACAATGAGCAGTTCTTC.

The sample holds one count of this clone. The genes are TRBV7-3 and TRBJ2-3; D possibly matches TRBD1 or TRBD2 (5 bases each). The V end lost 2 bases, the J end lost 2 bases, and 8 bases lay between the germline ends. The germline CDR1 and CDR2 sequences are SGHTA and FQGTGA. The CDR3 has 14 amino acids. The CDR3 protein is CASSLAGTTDTQYF. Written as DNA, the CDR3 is TGTGCCAGCAGCTTAGCCGGGACCACAGATACGCAGTATTTT.